The 5 T cell receptor beta chains given below trace back to one sample, sequenced in a study of CD8 T cells in Susac syndrome. Random-hexamer reverse transcription was applied to about 0.45 to 1 ug RNA. MiXCR, applied by TCRdb to the immunoSEQ multiplex PCR reads, yields one record per CDR3 protein. The table lists about 150,000 distinct CDR3 sequences, 90% to 95% of them singletons. Source material: CD8+ T cells from PBMCs. These TCRs come from a human donor with multiple sclerosis.

V gene TRBV24-1 combines with J gene TRBJ2-7; D not certain. Trimming stripped 4 bases from V and 4 bases from J, with 16 bases between. The length of the CDR3 is 15 residues. CDR1 is KGHDR, CDR2 SFDVKD, per germline. CDR3 region: CATSDSAGSSYEQYF. Here the CDR3 DNA reads TGTGCCACCAGTGACTCGGCAGGAAGTTCATACGAGCAGTACTTC.

The chain joins TRBV3-1 to TRBJ1-3, with D perhaps matching TRBD1 (5 bases). CDR3 length: 17 amino acids. With 1 base removed from V and 7 bases from J, the gap between germline ends came to 20 bases. Per germline, CDR1 LGHDT and CDR2 YNNKEL (reference sequence). The CDR3 spells CASSQAAGQFGTNTIYF. The CDR3 DNA reads as TGTGCCAGCAGCCAAGCCGCCGGTCAGTTCGGGACGAACACCATATATTTT.

The chain is built from TRBV6-5 and TRBJ2-4; 11 nucleotides match TRBD2. This CDR3 is built from 17 residues. Trimming at V came to 4 bases and at J to 1 base, leaving 6 bases not matched to a gene. Germline values: CDR1 MNHEY, CDR2 SVGAGI. The CDR3: CASSSNSGGAAKNIQYF. The CDR3, as DNA: TGTGCCAGCAGTTCTAATAGCGGGGGGGCCGCCAAAAACATTCAGTACTTC.

V gene TRBV4-1 combines with J gene TRBJ1-1; no reliable D call. This CDR3 has 14 residues. Germline CDR1 reads MGHRA; CDR2 reads YSYEKL. V was trimmed by 3 bases and J by 3 bases, leaving 11 bases between them. Here the CDR3 reads CASSQEGRHTEAFF. CDR3 DNA: TGCGCCAGCAGCCAGGAAGGGAGGCACACTGAAGCTTTCTTT.

The chain links TRBV9 to TRBJ2-5; 8 bases line up with TRBD1. The CDR3 is made up of 16 amino acids. The germline gives CDR1 SGDLS, CDR2 YYNGEE. Trimming removed 3 bases from V and 5 bases from J; junction bases left unmatched: 12. Here the CDR3 DNA reads TGTGCCAGCAGCGCCCAGGACAGGGCCTTAACTGAGACCCAGTACTTC. Amino acid sequence: CASSAQDRALTETQYF.